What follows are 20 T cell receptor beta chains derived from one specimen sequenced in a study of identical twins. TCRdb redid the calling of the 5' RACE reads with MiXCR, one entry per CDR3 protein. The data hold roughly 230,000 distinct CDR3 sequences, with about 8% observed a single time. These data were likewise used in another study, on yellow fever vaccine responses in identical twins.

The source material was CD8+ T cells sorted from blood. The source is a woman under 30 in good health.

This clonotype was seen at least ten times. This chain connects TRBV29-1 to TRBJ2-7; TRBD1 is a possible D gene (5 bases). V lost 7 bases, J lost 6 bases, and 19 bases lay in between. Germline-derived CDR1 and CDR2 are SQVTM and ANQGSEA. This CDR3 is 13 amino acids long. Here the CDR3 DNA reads TGCAGCGCCGGTGGACAAGGGATCCGCGAGCAGTACTTC. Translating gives CSAGGQGIREQYF.

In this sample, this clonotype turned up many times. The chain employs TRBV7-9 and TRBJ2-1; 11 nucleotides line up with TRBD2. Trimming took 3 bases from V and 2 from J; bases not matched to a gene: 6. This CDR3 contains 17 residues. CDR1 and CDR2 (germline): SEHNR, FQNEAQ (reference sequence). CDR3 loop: CASSFPTSGVTYNEQFF. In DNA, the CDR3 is TGTGCCAGCAGCTTTCCGACTAGCGGGGTTACCTACAATGAGCAGTTCTTC. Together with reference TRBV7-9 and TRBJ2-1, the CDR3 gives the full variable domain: DTGVSQNPRHKITKRGQNVTFRCDPISEHNRLYWYRQTLGQGPEFLTYFQNEAQLEKSRLLSDRFSAERPKGSFSTLEIQRTEQGDSAMYLCASSFPTSGVTYNEQFFGPGTRLTVL.

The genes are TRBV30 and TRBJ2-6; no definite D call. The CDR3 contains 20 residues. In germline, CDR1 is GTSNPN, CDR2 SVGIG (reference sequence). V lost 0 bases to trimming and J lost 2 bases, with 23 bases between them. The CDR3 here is CAWSVPDKRLSKTGANVLTF. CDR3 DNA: TGTGCCTGGAGTGTACCCGACAAACGACTCTCAAAAACTGGGGCCAACGTCCTGACTTTC.

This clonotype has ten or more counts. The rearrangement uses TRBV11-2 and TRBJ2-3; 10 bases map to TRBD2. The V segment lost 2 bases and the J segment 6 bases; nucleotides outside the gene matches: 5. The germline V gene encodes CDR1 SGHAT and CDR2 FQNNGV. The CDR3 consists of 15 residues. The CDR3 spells CASSLLAGVIDTQYF. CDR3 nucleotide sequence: TGTGCCAGCAGCTTACTAGCGGGAGTTATCGATACGCAGTATTTT.

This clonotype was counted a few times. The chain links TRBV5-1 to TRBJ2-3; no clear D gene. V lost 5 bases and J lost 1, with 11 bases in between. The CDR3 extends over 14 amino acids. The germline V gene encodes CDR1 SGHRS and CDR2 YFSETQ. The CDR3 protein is CASRDYGGTDTQYF. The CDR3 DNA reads TGCGCCAGCAGGGATTATGGGGGCACAGATACGCAGTATTTT.

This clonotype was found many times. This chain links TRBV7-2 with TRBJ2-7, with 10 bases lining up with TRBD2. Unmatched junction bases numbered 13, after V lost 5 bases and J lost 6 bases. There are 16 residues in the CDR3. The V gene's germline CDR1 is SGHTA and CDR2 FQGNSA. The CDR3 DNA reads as TGTGCCAGCAGCCCACACTCCGGGACTAGCGATTCCGAGCAGTACTTC. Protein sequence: CASSPHSGTSDSEQYF.

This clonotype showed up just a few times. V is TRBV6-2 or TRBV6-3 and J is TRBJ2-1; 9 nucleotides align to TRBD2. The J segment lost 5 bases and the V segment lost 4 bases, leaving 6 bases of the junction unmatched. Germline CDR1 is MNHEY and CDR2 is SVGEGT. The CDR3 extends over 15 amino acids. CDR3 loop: CASSSTSGLHNEQFF. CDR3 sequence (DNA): TGTGCCAGCAGTTCTACTAGCGGGCTGCACAATGAGCAGTTCTTC.

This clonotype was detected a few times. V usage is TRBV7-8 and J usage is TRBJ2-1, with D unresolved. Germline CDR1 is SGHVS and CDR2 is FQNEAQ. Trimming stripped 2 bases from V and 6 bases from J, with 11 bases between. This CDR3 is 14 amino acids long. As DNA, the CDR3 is TGTGCCAGCAGCTTACTTTCTTTTAGCAATGAGCAGTTCTTC. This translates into CASSLLSFSNEQFF.

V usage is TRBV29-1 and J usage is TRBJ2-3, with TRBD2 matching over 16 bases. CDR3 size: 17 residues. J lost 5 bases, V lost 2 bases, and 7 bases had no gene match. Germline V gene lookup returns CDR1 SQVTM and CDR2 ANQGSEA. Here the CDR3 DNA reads TGCAGCGTTGAACCCGGGACTAGCGGGAGGGCCATAGATACGCAGTATTTT. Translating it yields CSVEPGTSGRAIDTQYF.

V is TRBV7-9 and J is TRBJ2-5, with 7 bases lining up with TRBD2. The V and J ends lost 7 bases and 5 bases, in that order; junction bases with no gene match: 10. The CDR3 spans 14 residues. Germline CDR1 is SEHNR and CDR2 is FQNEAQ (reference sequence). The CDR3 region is CASTSIVGGETQYF. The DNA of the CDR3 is TGTGCCAGCACCTCGATTGTGGGGGGGGAGACCCAGTACTTC.

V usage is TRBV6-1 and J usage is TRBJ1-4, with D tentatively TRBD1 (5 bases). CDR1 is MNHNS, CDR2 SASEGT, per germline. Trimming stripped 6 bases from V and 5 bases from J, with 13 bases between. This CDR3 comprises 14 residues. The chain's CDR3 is CASSPGGANEKLFF. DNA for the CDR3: TGTGCCAGCAGCCCCGGCGGGGCCAATGAAAAACTGTTTTTT.

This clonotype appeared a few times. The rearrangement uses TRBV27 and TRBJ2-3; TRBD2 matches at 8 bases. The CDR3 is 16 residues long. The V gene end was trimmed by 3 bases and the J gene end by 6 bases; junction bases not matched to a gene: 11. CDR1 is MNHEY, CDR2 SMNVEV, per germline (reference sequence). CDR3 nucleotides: TGTGCCAGCAGTTTGGTAAAAAGCGGGGGATGGGATACGCAGTATTTT. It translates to CASSLVKSGGWDTQYF.

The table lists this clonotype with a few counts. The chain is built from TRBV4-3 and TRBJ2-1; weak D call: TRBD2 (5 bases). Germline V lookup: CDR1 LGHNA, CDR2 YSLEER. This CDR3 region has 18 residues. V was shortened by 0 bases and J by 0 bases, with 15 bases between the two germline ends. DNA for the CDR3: TGCGCCAGCAGCCAAGATCCGGCGGGCCTGAGCTCCTACAATGAGCAGTTCTTC. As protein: CASSQDPAGLSSYNEQFF.

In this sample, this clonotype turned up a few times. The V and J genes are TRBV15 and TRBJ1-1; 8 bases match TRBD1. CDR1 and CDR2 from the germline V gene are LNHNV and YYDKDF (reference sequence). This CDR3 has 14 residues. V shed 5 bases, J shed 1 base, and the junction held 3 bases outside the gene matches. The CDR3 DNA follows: TGTGCCACCAGCTGGACAGGGACGAACACTGAAGCTTTCTTT. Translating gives CATSWTGTNTEAFF.

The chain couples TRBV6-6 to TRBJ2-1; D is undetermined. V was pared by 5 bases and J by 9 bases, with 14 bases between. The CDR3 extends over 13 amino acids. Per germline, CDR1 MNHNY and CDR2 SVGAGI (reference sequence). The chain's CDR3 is CASSPRLDLEQFF. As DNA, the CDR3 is TGTGCCAGCAGTCCCAGACTGGATCTTGAGCAGTTCTTC.

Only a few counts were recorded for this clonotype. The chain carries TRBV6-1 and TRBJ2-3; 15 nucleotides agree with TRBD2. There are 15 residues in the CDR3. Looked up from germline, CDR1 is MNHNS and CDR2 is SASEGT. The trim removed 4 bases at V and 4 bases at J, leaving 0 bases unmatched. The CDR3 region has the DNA TGTGCCAGCAGTGGGACTAGCGGGGGGGCAGATACGCAGTATTTT. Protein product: CASSGTSGGADTQYF.

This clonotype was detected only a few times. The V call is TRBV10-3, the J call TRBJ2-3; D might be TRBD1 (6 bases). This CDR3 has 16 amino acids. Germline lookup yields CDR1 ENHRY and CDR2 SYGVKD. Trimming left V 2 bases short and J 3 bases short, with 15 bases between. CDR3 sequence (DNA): TGTGCCATCAGTGAGACGGGACACGGGGCAACAGATACGCAGTATTTT. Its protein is CAISETGHGATDTQYF.

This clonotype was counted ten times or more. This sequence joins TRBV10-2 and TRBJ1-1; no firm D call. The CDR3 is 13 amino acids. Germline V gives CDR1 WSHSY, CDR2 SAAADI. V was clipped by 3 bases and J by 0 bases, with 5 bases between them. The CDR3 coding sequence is TGCGCCAGCAGTGAATGGATGAACACTGAAGCTTTCTTT. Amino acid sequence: CASSEWMNTEAFF.

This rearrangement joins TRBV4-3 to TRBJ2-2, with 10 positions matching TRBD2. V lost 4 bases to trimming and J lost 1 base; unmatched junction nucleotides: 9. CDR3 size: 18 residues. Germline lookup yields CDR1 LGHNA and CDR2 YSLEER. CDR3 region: CASSPSLAGEMNTGELFF. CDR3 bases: TGCGCCAGCAGCCCCTCGCTAGCGGGAGAAATGAACACCGGGGAGCTGTTTTTT.

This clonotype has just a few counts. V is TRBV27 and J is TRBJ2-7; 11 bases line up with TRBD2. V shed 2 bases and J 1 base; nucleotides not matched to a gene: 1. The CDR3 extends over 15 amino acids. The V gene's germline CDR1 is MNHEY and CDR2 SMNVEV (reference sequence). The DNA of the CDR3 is TGTGCCAGCAGTTTAGTAGCGGGAGGGTCCTACGAGCAGTACTTC. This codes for CASSLVAGGSYEQYF.